One and the same sample provided the 30 T cell receptor beta chains below, sequenced in a study of identical twins. TCRdb itself ran the 5' RACE reads through MiXCR, one entry per CDR3 protein. The data show some 1,600,000 distinct CDR3 sequences, around 33% seen once. Specimen: cord blood. All receptors come from a newborn girl in good health.

In the case of this clonotype: Possible read error: a much larger clone is one base away. The V gene is TRBV10-3, the J gene TRBJ2-5; perhaps TRBD1 as D (5 bases). The last part of the DNA fits TRBJ2-7 better; the J call may be wrong. This CDR3 is 12 amino acids long. Germline V gene data show CDR1 as ENHRY and CDR2 as SYGVKD. The CDR3 here is CAVSDTGYEQYF. The CDR3 DNA reads as TGTGCCGTCAGTGACACAGGCTACGAGCAGTACTTC.

V gene TRBV20-1 combines with J gene TRBJ1-1; the D gene is possibly TRBD1 (5 bases). The V gene's germline CDR1 is DFQATT and CDR2 SNEGSKA (reference sequence). V was shortened by 5 bases and J by 4 bases, with 17 bases between the two germline ends. The CDR3 spans 14 residues. CDR3 sequence: CSAGGVVMGTEAFF. The DNA for the CDR3 is TGCAGTGCTGGAGGGGTAGTCATGGGCACTGAAGCTTTCTTT.

In the case of this clonotype: The junction shows a germline mismatch at one end, possibly a read error. The chain has TRBV5-1 and TRBJ2-3, with D perhaps matching TRBD2 (5 bases). Per germline, CDR1 SGHRS and CDR2 YFSETQ. This CDR3 contains 13 residues. Here the CDR3 DNA reads TGCGCCAGCAGCGTCGTCCTGGGAGATGCGCAGTATTTT. Residues: CASSVVLGDAQYF.

J is TRBJ2-3 and V is TRBV18; the D is unclear. The germline V gene has CDR1 KGHSH and CDR2 LQKENI. Trimming cost V 3 bases and J 0 bases, with 13 bases left between them. CDR3 size: 16 residues. The CDR3 bases are TGTGCCAGCTCACCCTTATCGCCGGTGAGCACAGATACGCAGTATTTT. Translating it yields CASSPLSPVSTDTQYF. The variable domain in full, completed from reference TRBV18 and TRBJ2-3, reads NAGVMQNPRHLVRRRGQEARLRCSPMKGHSHVYWYRQLPEEGLKFMVYLQKENIIDESGMPKERFSAEFPKEGPSILRIQQVVRGDSAAYFCASSPLSPVSTDTQYFGPGTRLTVL.

This chain uses TRBV7-8 with TRBJ1-2; D remains unclear. Germline lookup yields CDR1 SGHVS and CDR2 FQNEAQ. V was shortened by 2 bases and J by 2 bases, with 12 bases between the two germline ends. The CDR3 sequence is 15 residues long. The CDR3: CASSLLGLLNYGYTF. CDR3 coding DNA: TGTGCCAGCAGCTTATTAGGCCTCCTCAACTATGGCTACACCTTC.

This sequence joins TRBV20-1 and TRBJ2-7; TRBD1 aligns across 7 bases. The CDR3 loop spans 15 amino acids. CDR1 is DFQATT and CDR2 is SNEGSKA in the germline V gene (reference sequence). The V gene end was trimmed by 2 bases and the J gene end by 4 bases; junction bases not matched to a gene: 11. In nucleotides, the CDR3 is TGCAGTGCTAGATCCGGGACAGAGATTCTTTACGAGCAGTACTTC. Protein sequence: CSARSGTEILYEQYF.

This clonotype was seen more than once but under ten times. This chain uses TRBV20-1 with TRBJ2-7; D gene uncertain. Trimming removed 5 bases at V and 4 bases at J, with 18 bases between. Germline CDR1 and CDR2: DFQATT and SNEGSKA (reference sequence). CDR3 length: 14 amino acids. Here the CDR3 DNA reads TGCAGTGCTGCAGGCTGGCGGATCGCATACGAGCAGTACTTC. It codes for CSAAGWRIAYEQYF.

Ten or more counts support this clonotype. CDR3 DNA: TGTGCCAGCAGAAAACTAGCGGGGAGCTCCTACGAGCAGTACTTC. Its protein is CASRKLAGSSYEQYF. This chain connects TRBV11-2 to TRBJ2-7; TRBD2 agrees at 10 bases. Germline V gives CDR1 SGHAT, CDR2 FQNNGV. Trimming removed 6 bases from V and 0 bases from J; junction bases left unmatched: 5. This CDR3 has 15 residues.

Regarding this clonotype: This may arise from a read error, as a much more abundant clone is one base away. The chain couples TRBV7-9 to TRBJ2-3; D may be TRBD1 (6 bases). CDR3 length equals 13 residues. Germline values: CDR1 SEHNR, CDR2 FQNEAQ (reference sequence). The germline V and J ends were trimmed by 2 bases and 6 bases, with 9 bases remaining between them. The chain's CDR3 is CASSLQGWDTQYF. In nucleotides, the CDR3 is TGTGCCAGCAGCTTACAGGGGTGGGATACGCAGTATTTT.

This clonotype has ten or more counts. This chain links TRBV10-3 with TRBJ2-7, with 7 nucleotides matching TRBD1. The CDR3 contains 12 residues. Germline lookup yields CDR1 ENHRY and CDR2 SYGVKD. The V segment lost 11 bases and the J segment 0 bases; nucleotides outside the gene matches: 4. CDR3: CALRDSSYEQYF. CDR3 nucleotides: TGTGCCCTCCGGGACAGCTCCTACGAGCAGTACTTC.

The CDR3 reads CAWAQGLGSPLHF. DNA for the CDR3: TGTGCCTGGGCACAGGGCTTGGGATCACCCCTCCACTTT. V and J are TRBV30 and TRBJ1-6, with D possibly TRBD1 on 6 matching bases. The germline V gene has CDR1 GTSNPN and CDR2 SVGIG (reference sequence). Trimming shortened V by 5 bases and J by 10 bases, and 15 bases separated the two germline ends. The CDR3 is made up of 13 amino acids.

This sequence joins TRBV20-1 and TRBJ2-7; D is unresolved. Germline values: CDR1 DFQATT, CDR2 SNEGSKA (reference sequence). This CDR3 is built from 14 residues. Trimming left V 0 bases short and J 3 bases short, with 12 bases between. The CDR3 DNA sequence: TGCAGTGCTAGAGATACGGTCTGGGACTACGAGCAGTACTTC. Translating it yields CSARDTVWDYEQYF.

The chain links TRBV12-3 or TRBV12-4 to TRBJ1-2; a possible D gene is TRBD1 (5 bases). The CDR3 extends over 14 amino acids. The ends were cut back, 0 bases at V and 8 bases at J, with 13 bases in the middle. The CDR3 nucleotides are TGTGCCAGCAGTTTAGCGCGGACATATGACGGCTACACCTTC. It specifies CASSLARTYDGYTF.

The chain carries TRBV11-2 and TRBJ2-1, with TRBD1 matching 9 bases. There are 13 residues in the CDR3. V shed 5 bases and J 10 bases; nucleotides not matched to a gene: 6. Germline V lookup: CDR1 SGHAT, CDR2 FQNNGV. The CDR3 is CASSMDRGAEQFF. CDR3 DNA sequence: TGTGCCAGCAGCATGGACAGGGGTGCCGAGCAGTTCTTC.

This clonotype showed up just once. V is TRBV6-5 and J is TRBJ2-1, with D possibly TRBD1 on 5 matching bases. V was pared by 4 bases and J by 1 base, with 20 bases between. Per the germline V gene, CDR1 is MNHEY and CDR2 is SVGAGI. This CDR3 is built from 18 residues. The CDR3 DNA is TGTGCCAGCAGTTTTCCAATAGCCACAGGCCCGTCCTACAATGAGCAGTTCTTC. The encoded protein is CASSFPIATGPSYNEQFF.

This clonotype occurred a few times. The J gene is TRBJ2-3, the V gene TRBV28, with 7 bases fitting TRBD1. The CDR3 covers 15 residues. CDR1 and CDR2 (germline): MDHEN, SYDVKM. V was clipped by 5 bases and J by 2 bases; unmatched bases: 7. The CDR3 region has the DNA TGTGCCAGCAGTCCCGACAGGGACAACACAGATACGCAGTATTTT. This gives the protein CASSPDRDNTDTQYF.

The chain links TRBV29-1 to TRBJ2-3, with D unresolved. Looked up from germline, CDR1 is SQVTM and CDR2 is ANQGSEA. CDR3 length equals 11 residues. Trimming shortened V by 7 bases and J by 3 bases, and 8 bases separated the two germline ends. The CDR3 protein is CSGDRTDTQYF. The CDR3 DNA sequence: TGCAGCGGGGATAGGACAGATACGCAGTATTTT.

V is TRBV28 and J is TRBJ1-2; 8 bases fit TRBD1. The CDR3 has 15 residues. CDR1 MDHEN and CDR2 SYDVKM come from the germline V gene. The V and J ends lost 6 bases and 8 bases, in that order; junction bases with no gene match: 14. For the CDR3, the DNA is TGTGCCAGCAGGGACTTTGGTCAGGGGGCGGAAGGCTACACCTTC. Translated, it gives CASRDFGQGAEGYTF.

This clonotype was observed a few times. This rearrangement joins TRBV28 to TRBJ2-4; D ambiguous. This CDR3 region has 11 residues. The ends were cut back, 8 bases at V and 8 bases at J, with 10 bases in the middle. The germline CDR1 and CDR2 sequences are MDHEN and SYDVKM. CDR3 nucleotide sequence: TGTGCCAGCGGCGGTTGGGACATTCAGTACTTC. Translation: CASGGWDIQYF.

The rearrangement links TRBV30 to TRBJ1-2; the match to TRBD1 covers 7 bases. CDR1 and CDR2 from the germline V gene are GTSNPN and SVGIG (reference sequence). The CDR3 is made up of 13 amino acids. The CDR3 loop reads CARTGERSYGYTF. DNA for the CDR3: TGTGCTCGGACAGGAGAGAGGAGCTATGGCTACACCTTC.

The chain carries TRBV10-3 and TRBJ1-6, with unresolved D. V was shortened by 3 bases and J by 0 bases, with 12 bases between the two germline ends. CDR1 and CDR2 (germline): ENHRY, SYGVKD. This CDR3 has 17 residues. The CDR3 region has the DNA TGTGCCATCAGTGATGAGGGCCCGAGCTCCTATAATTCACCCCTCCACTTT. It yields the protein CAISDEGPSSYNSPLHF.

The J gene is TRBJ2-4, the V gene TRBV6-5; 8 positions agree with TRBD2. The J call is uncertain, as TRBJ2-7 better fits the DNA end. Germline values: CDR1 MNHEY, CDR2 SVGAGI. The CDR3 is made up of 16 amino acids. CDR3 sequence: CASSYSTSERPYEQYF. The CDR3 region has the DNA TGTGCCAGCAGTTACTCGACTAGCGAGAGACCTTACGAGCAGTACTTC.

This clonotype was seen repeatedly, ten times or more. The chain has TRBV6-4 and TRBJ2-1, with TRBD1 matching 8 bases. The V and J ends lost 8 bases and 5 bases, in that order; junction bases with no gene match: 2. The CDR3 spans 12 residues. CDR1 and CDR2 (germline): MRHNA, SNTAGT. For the CDR3, the DNA is TGTGCCAGCTCGACAGGGGACAATGAGCAGTTCTTC. Its translation: CASSTGDNEQFF.

This clonotype was seen a handful of times. This chain uses TRBV10-3 with TRBJ1-1, with a tentative D call TRBD1 (6 bases). The CDR3 consists of 11 residues. Germline loops: CDR1 ENHRY, CDR2 SYGVKD. V lost 4 bases to trimming and J lost 8 bases, with 8 bases between them. The CDR3 region has the DNA TGTGCCATCAGTGTCGGGACAGAAGCTTTCTTT. Amino acids: CAISVGTEAFF.

The genes are TRBV28 and TRBJ1-1; D gene uncertain. Trimming shortened V by 3 bases and J by 5 bases, and 13 bases separated the two germline ends. Germline V gives CDR1 MDHEN, CDR2 SYDVKM. The CDR3 has 14 amino acids. CDR3 residues: CASSFLGRETEAFF. The CDR3 bases are TGTGCCAGCAGTTTTCTGGGCCGGGAAACTGAAGCTTTCTTT.

The rearrangement uses TRBV10-3 and TRBJ2-1; D is undetermined. Deletions cut 0 bases from V and 6 bases from J, with 3 bases between. This CDR3 comprises 12 residues. CDR1 and CDR2 (germline): ENHRY, SYGVKD. CDR3 residues: CAISESVNEQFF. Written as DNA, the CDR3 is TGTGCCATCAGTGAGTCTGTCAATGAGCAGTTCTTC.

The chain uses TRBV5-1 and TRBJ2-7; either TRBD1 or TRBD2 may fit D (6 bases each). The CDR3 is made up of 14 amino acids. Germline V gene lookup returns CDR1 SGHRS and CDR2 YFSETQ. Trimming stripped 7 bases from V and 6 bases from J, with 20 bases between. The CDR3 protein is CASRDGGGFAEQYF. The CDR3 DNA follows: TGCGCCAGCCGCGACGGAGGGGGGTTCGCCGAGCAGTACTTC.

This clonotype has a handful of counts. This chain connects TRBV4-2 to TRBJ2-1; possible D gene TRBD2, 6 bases. From germline, CDR1 is LGHNA and CDR2 YNFKEQ. V lost 1 base to trimming and J lost 6 bases, with 13 bases between them. The CDR3 extends over 15 amino acids. CDR3 DNA sequence: TGTGCCAGCAGCCAAGCCTGGAGGGATACCAATGAGCAGTTCTTC. Protein product: CASSQAWRDTNEQFF.

The chain joins TRBV19 to TRBJ1-5, with D possibly TRBD1 on 5 matching bases. The CDR3 spans 14 residues. Trimming left V 5 bases short and J 2 bases short, with 10 bases between. Germline lookup yields CDR1 LNHDA and CDR2 SQIVND (reference sequence). This CDR3 is CASSHPRGNQPQHF. In DNA form, the CDR3 reads TGTGCCAGTAGTCATCCCAGGGGCAATCAGCCCCAGCATTTT.

This chain joins TRBV6-2 or TRBV6-3 and TRBJ1-1, with D possibly being TRBD1 (5 bases). Germline lookup yields CDR1 MNHEY and CDR2 SVGEGT. V lost 6 bases and J 1 base, leaving 12 bases between the germline ends. This CDR3 is 14 amino acids long. The CDR3 nucleotides read TGTGCCAGCAGGGAGGGGCGGAGGAACACTGAAGCTTTCTTT. Amino acids: CASREGRRNTEAFF.